What follows are 13 T cell receptor beta chains derived from one specimen sequenced in a study of blood T cell repertoires in COVID-19. The method was immunoSEQ multiplex PCR; TCRdb's version includes in-frame clones alone and lacks a portion of them. The table lists hundreds of thousands of clones, around nine tenths of them singletons, with 6.2% in the top ten. What was sequenced was peripheral blood. The receptors stem from a man between 60 and 70 years old who had recovered from COVID-19.

The table lists this clone with a count of one. In the same sample, other DNA sequences code for this CDR3. The CDR3 region is CASSIDGGTDTQYF. As DNA, the CDR3 is TGTGCCAGTAGTATAGATGGGGGGACAGATACGCAGTATTTT. This chain uses TRBV19 with TRBJ2-3, with D possibly being TRBD2 (6 bases). V was cut by 0 bases and J by 3 bases, with 7 bases left in between. Per germline, CDR1 LNHDA and CDR2 SQIVND (reference sequence). The CDR3 consists of 14 residues. Complete variable domain (other parts from reference TRBV19 and TRBJ2-3): DGGITQSPKYLFRKEGQNVTLSCEQNLNHDAMYWYRQDPGQGLRLIYYSQIVNDFQKGDIAEGYSVSREKKESFPLTVTSAQKNPTAFYLCASSIDGGTDTQYFGPGTRLTVL.

The chain links TRBV5-1 to TRBJ1-2; possible D gene TRBD1, 6 bases. The CDR3 length is 15 residues. Per the germline V gene, CDR1 is SGHRS and CDR2 is YFSETQ. V shed 5 bases and J shed 8 bases, with 22 bases lying between them. As DNA, the CDR3 is TGCGCCAGCAGTCCTACTACAGGGCCCGCTGGAGGCTACACCTTC. It is translated as CASSPTTGPAGGYTF.

J is TRBJ1-2 and V is TRBV30; 8 nucleotides match TRBD1. In germline, CDR1 is GTSNPN, CDR2 SVGIG (reference sequence). This CDR3 has 13 amino acids. The CDR3 DNA follows: TGTGCGACAGGGGCAGGGGGCCTCTATGGCTACACCTTC. Amino acid sequence: CATGAGGLYGYTF. The whole variable domain, remainder taken from reference TRBV30 and TRBJ1-2, is SQTIHQWPATLVQPVGSPLSLECTVEGTSNPNLYWYRQAAGRGLQLLFYSVGIGQISSEVPQNLSASRPQDRQFILSSKKLLLSDSGFYLCATGAGGLYGYTFGSGTRLTVV.

The V and J genes are TRBV7-2 and TRBJ2-7; D is perhaps TRBD2 (5 bases). The V and J ends lost 0 bases and 6 bases respectively, with 6 bases between them. Germline-derived CDR1 and CDR2 are SGHTA and FQGNSA. CDR3 length equals 12 residues. CDR3: CASSLAGSEQYF. The CDR3 region has the DNA TGTGCCAGCAGCTTAGCAGGGAGCGAGCAGTACTTC.

The chain is built from TRBV5-6 and TRBJ2-3; 10 bases map to TRBD1. In germline, CDR1 is SGHDT, CDR2 YYEEEE. CDR3 length: 17 residues. The junction had 12 bases not matched to a gene; V was cut back by 3 bases and J by 5 bases. The CDR3 DNA follows: TGTGCCAGCAGCTCCGGAGTAGGACAGGGGGAGAAAGATACGCAGTATTTT. Encoded protein: CASSSGVGQGEKDTQYF.

The chain is built from TRBV24-1 and TRBJ2-5, with a weak D call TRBD1 (5 bases). The germline V gene encodes CDR1 KGHDR and CDR2 SFDVKD. The CDR3 is 16 residues long. V dropped 2 bases and J dropped 1 base, with 13 bases sitting between them. CDR3 region: CATSDWTTGGQETQYF. The CDR3, as DNA: TGTGCCACCAGTGATTGGACAACTGGCGGCCAAGAGACCCAGTACTTC.

The rearrangement joins TRBV7-8 to TRBJ1-2, with TRBD1 as a possible D gene (5 bases). The V end lost 5 bases, the J end lost 9 bases, and 22 bases lay between the germline ends. Germline loops: CDR1 SGHVS, CDR2 FQNEAQ. The CDR3 sequence is 15 residues long. This chain's CDR3 is CASSPRILQGERYTF. The DNA for the CDR3 is TGTGCCAGCAGCCCCCGGATCCTTCAGGGCGAACGCTACACCTTC.

This rearrangement joins TRBV11-2 to TRBJ1-1; 9 nucleotides align to TRBD1. This CDR3 has 15 residues. With V trimmed by 7 bases and J by 5 bases, 11 bases remained unmatched. Per the germline V gene, CDR1 is SGHAT and CDR2 is FQNNGV. The CDR3 region has the DNA TGTGCCAGCACCCAGACAGGGGGAGGAAGAACTGAAGCTTTCTTT. It translates to CASTQTGGGRTEAFF.

The chain uses TRBV7-3 and TRBJ2-1, with a possible D match to TRBD2 (6 bases). This CDR3 region has 16 residues. CDR1 is SGHTA, CDR2 FQGTGA, per germline. V was clipped by 5 bases and J by 9 bases, with 23 bases between them. CDR3 nucleotides: TGTGCCAGCAGCCAAACCGGGACTGCCCCCTATTCTGAGCAGTTCTTC. It specifies CASSQTGTAPYSEQFF.

The chain recombines TRBV18 with TRBJ2-1; D is uncertain. The V gene's germline CDR1 is KGHSH and CDR2 LQKENI. The V and J ends lost 3 bases and 0 bases respectively, with 9 bases between them. The CDR3 covers 15 residues. The DNA for the CDR3 is TGTGCCAGCTCACCTCCGTCGAGCTCCTACAATGAGCAGTTCTTC. It encodes CASSPPSSSYNEQFF.

In its sample, this clone was seen a few times. J is TRBJ1-1 and V is TRBV14, with 7 nucleotides matching TRBD1. The J segment lost 1 base and the V segment lost 5 bases, leaving 10 bases of the junction unmatched. CDR3 length equals 16 residues. Germline V CDR1 and CDR2: SGHDN, FVKESK. CDR3 DNA: TGTGCCAGCAGCTCACAGACAGGGACCTGGAACACTGAAGCTTTCTTT. Its protein product is CASSSQTGTWNTEAFF.

The chain carries TRBV6-2 or TRBV6-3 and TRBJ2-3; no clear D. This CDR3 has 15 amino acids. Germline CDR1 reads MNHEY; CDR2 reads SVGEGT. Trimming stripped 2 bases from V and 4 bases from J, with 13 bases between. CDR3 DNA: TGTGCCAGCAGTTACAGCGCAGACGCTCCAGATACGCAGTATTTT. Its translation: CASSYSADAPDTQYF.

This chain connects TRBV5-1 to TRBJ2-5, with D tentatively TRBD2 (6 bases). Germline lookup yields CDR1 SGHRS and CDR2 YFSETQ. Trimming removed 4 bases from V and 1 base from J, with 14 bases in between. The length of the CDR3 is 15 residues. The CDR3 loop reads CASSGSGEVQETQYF. Here the CDR3 DNA reads TGCGCCAGCAGCGGTAGCGGAGAAGTCCAAGAGACCCAGTACTTC.